Below are 26 T cell receptor beta chains sequenced from a single sample in a study of T cell responses to AZD1222 COVID-19 vaccine. The repertoire was sequenced with immunoSEQ multiplex PCR; TCRdb's copy has only in-frame clones and lacks some. The repertoire holds over 100,000 clones, with 90% as singletons. The specimen was peripheral blood, collected on day 0 of AZD1222 vaccination. The receptor source for this set is an adult in good health.

The chain couples TRBV19 to TRBJ1-2; a possible D gene is TRBD1 (5 bases). Germline-derived CDR1 and CDR2 are LNHDA and SQIVND (reference sequence). V was clipped by 6 bases and J by 5 bases, with 16 bases between them. CDR3 length: 14 residues. The chain's CDR3 is CASSQPTAHYGYTF. In nucleotides, the CDR3 is TGTGCCAGTAGCCAACCGACAGCACATTATGGCTACACCTTC.

This chain uses TRBV7-9 with TRBJ1-2, with D possibly being TRBD1 (6 bases). Germline assignment: CDR1 SEHNR and CDR2 FQNEAQ (reference sequence). The CDR3 is 15 amino acids. V was pared by 5 bases and J by 4 bases, with 17 bases between. CDR3 protein: CASSGQRGGSYGYTF. The CDR3 coding sequence is TGTGCCAGCAGCGGACAGAGAGGCGGGAGCTATGGCTACACCTTC.

The chain is built from TRBV6-5 and TRBJ1-4; D unclear. The CDR3 is made up of 15 amino acids. Germline lookup yields CDR1 MNHEY and CDR2 SVGAGI. The germline V and J ends were trimmed by 0 bases and 6 bases, with 11 bases remaining between them. The CDR3 bases are TGTGCCAGCAGTTACTCGTTCAGGCTCGATGAAAAACTGTTTTTT. Amino acids: CASSYSFRLDEKLFF.

The V and J genes are TRBV2 and TRBJ2-5; D not certain. V was clipped by 5 bases and J by 4 bases, with 11 bases between them. CDR1 is SNHLY and CDR2 is FYNNEI in the germline V gene. This CDR3 region has 13 residues. DNA for the CDR3: TGTGCCAGCAGTCCCCAGACCCGAGAGACCCAGTACTTC. Protein product: CASSPQTRETQYF.

This clone has only one observation. This chain joins TRBV20-1 and TRBJ1-2; the match to TRBD1 covers 9 bases. The CDR3 consists of 14 residues. The junction had 8 bases not matched to a gene; V was cut back by 3 bases and J by 6 bases. Germline assignment: CDR1 DFQATT and CDR2 SNEGSKA (reference sequence). The CDR3 DNA sequence: TGCAGTGCTAGTCCGACAGGGGGAAGGGATGGCTACACCTTC. This codes for CSASPTGGRDGYTF.

This chain links TRBV6-4 with TRBJ2-5; possible D gene TRBD2, 5 bases. Trimming took 8 bases from V and 11 from J, leaving 18 bases between them. The CDR3 is 12 residues long. Germline V gene sequence: CDR1 MRHNA, CDR2 SNTAGT. This CDR3 is CASAPAIASQYF. In DNA, the CDR3 is TGTGCCAGCGCCCCTGCAATAGCGTCGCAGTACTTC.

This clone was recorded once. The chain employs TRBV28 and TRBJ1-1; D may be TRBD1 (5 bases). The germline gives CDR1 MDHEN, CDR2 SYDVKM. This CDR3 comprises 13 residues. V shed 7 bases and J shed 5 bases, with 14 bases lying between them. Here the CDR3 reads CASTNGGGTEAFF. The CDR3 coding sequence is TGTGCCAGCACCAACGGGGGTGGAACTGAAGCTTTCTTT.

This chain joins TRBV19 and TRBJ1-1; D possibly corresponds to TRBD1 (6 bases). Trimming shortened V by 5 bases and J by 1 base, and 14 bases separated the two germline ends. Germline V lookup: CDR1 LNHDA, CDR2 SQIVND (reference sequence). This CDR3 contains 15 residues. The CDR3 region is CASSVGGHTNTEAFF. Here the CDR3 DNA reads TGTGCCAGTAGTGTGGGGGGACATACGAACACTGAAGCTTTCTTT.

This clone was observed once. V and J are TRBV3-1 (or the pseudogene TRBV3-2) and TRBJ1-6, with D possibly matching TRBD1 (5 bases). Germline V CDR1 and CDR2: LGHDT, YNNKEL (reference sequence). V was cut by 6 bases and J by 11 bases, with 11 bases left in between. The CDR3 loop spans 12 amino acids. In nucleotides, the CDR3 is TGTGCCAGCAGTCCGGGACTGCCACCCCTCCACTTT. Its protein product is CASSPGLPPLHF.

The chain carries TRBV24-1 and TRBJ1-3, with unresolved D. The V end lost 4 bases, the J end lost 0 bases, and 9 bases lay between the germline ends. Germline CDR1 reads KGHDR; CDR2 reads SFDVKD. The CDR3 has 15 amino acids. The CDR3 loop is CATSDPDNSGNTIYF. The CDR3 DNA is TGTGCCACCAGTGACCCTGACAACTCTGGAAACACCATATATTTT.

V and J are TRBV9 and TRBJ1-6; 8 positions match TRBD1. V gave up 2 bases and J gave up 8 bases; unmatched junction bases: 0. Germline V CDR1 and CDR2: SGDLS, YYNGEE. The CDR3 consists of 13 residues. Here the CDR3 reads CASSVDRDSPLHF. The CDR3 nucleotides read TGTGCCAGCAGCGTGGACAGGGATTCACCCCTCCACTTT.

V gene TRBV29-1 combines with J gene TRBJ2-3; 7 bases are a match to TRBD2. V lost 4 bases to trimming and J lost 0 bases; unmatched junction nucleotides: 10. The CDR3 is made up of 16 amino acids. Germline V lookup: CDR1 SQVTM, CDR2 ANQGSEA. The CDR3 sequence: CSVGGAPSGSTDTQYF. Here the CDR3 DNA reads TGCAGCGTTGGGGGAGCCCCTAGCGGAAGCACAGATACGCAGTATTTT.

The chain has TRBV19 and TRBJ1-6, with 7 bases fitting TRBD1. This CDR3 spans 15 amino acids. Germline V gene data show CDR1 as LNHDA and CDR2 as SQIVND (reference sequence). The V gene end was trimmed by 4 bases and the J gene end by 9 bases; junction bases not matched to a gene: 9. CDR3 sequence: CASSTDGAGGSPLHF. The CDR3 coding sequence is TGTGCCAGTAGTACCGATGGGGCAGGGGGTTCACCCCTCCACTTT.

The gene calls are TRBV9 and TRBJ1-3; D unresolved. Trimming took 3 bases from V and 3 from J, leaving 13 bases between them. Germline assignment: CDR1 SGDLS and CDR2 YYNGEE. The CDR3 spans 15 residues. CDR3 nucleotide sequence: TGTGCCAGCAGCGGCCTGTCGGAGAGTGGAAACACCATATATTTT. Residues: CASSGLSESGNTIYF.

The V and J genes are TRBV9 and TRBJ1-4, with D tentatively TRBD1 (6 bases). V dropped 3 bases and J dropped 4 bases, with 10 bases sitting between them. CDR3 length: 14 residues. The germline V gene encodes CDR1 SGDLS and CDR2 YYNGEE. The CDR3 loop reads CASSEGHNNEKLFF. Here the CDR3 DNA reads TGTGCCAGCAGCGAGGGACATAATAATGAAAAACTGTTTTTT.

The chain is built from TRBV4-1 and TRBJ1-5; D unclear. CDR3 length equals 14 residues. In germline, CDR1 is MGHRA, CDR2 YSYEKL. V lost 0 bases and J 1 base, leaving 4 bases between the germline ends. The CDR3 here is CASSQDRSNQPQHF. CDR3 in DNA: TGCGCCAGCAGCCAAGATAGGAGCAATCAGCCCCAGCATTTT.

The chain has TRBV3-1 (or the pseudogene TRBV3-2) and TRBJ1-1; unclear D gene. CDR3 length equals 13 residues. Trimming shortened V by 1 base and J by 5 bases, and 8 bases separated the two germline ends. CDR1 LGHDT and CDR2 YNNKEL come from the germline V gene (reference sequence). Here the CDR3 reads CASSQGGGTEAFF. The CDR3 DNA sequence: TGTGCCAGCAGCCAAGGAGGAGGGACTGAAGCTTTCTTT.

The chain employs TRBV28 and TRBJ1-5; a weak D match, TRBD1 (5 bases). Trimming removed 5 bases from V and 7 bases from J, with 12 bases in between. Germline values: CDR1 MDHEN, CDR2 SYDVKM. The CDR3 length is 13 residues. CDR3 sequence: CASSVREDQPQHF. CDR3 coding DNA: TGTGCCAGCAGTGTCAGGGAGGACCAGCCCCAGCATTTT.

V is TRBV7-9 and J is TRBJ1-3; D remains unclear. Trimming took off 2 bases at V and 0 bases at J, with 14 bases between the two ends. CDR1 is SEHNR and CDR2 is FQNEAQ in the germline V gene (reference sequence). There are 17 residues in the CDR3. The CDR3 region has the DNA TGTGCCAGCAGCTTACCGGGAACCGCCGGCTCTGGAAACACCATATATTTT. This encodes CASSLPGTAGSGNTIYF. Supplemented by reference TRBV7-9 and TRBJ1-3, the full variable domain reads DTGVSQNPRHKITKRGQNVTFRCDPISEHNRLYWYRQTLGQGPEFLTYFQNEAQLEKSRLLSDRFSAERPKGSFSTLEIQRTEQGDSAMYLCASSLPGTAGSGNTIYFGEGSWLTVV.

The chain combines TRBV5-5 with TRBJ2-2; D is unclear. The CDR3 runs to 16 residues. Germline V lookup: CDR1 SGHKS, CDR2 YYEKEE (reference sequence). The V end lost 0 bases, the J end lost 0 bases, and 9 bases lay between the germline ends. CDR3 loop: CASSLAAVANTGELFF. The CDR3 DNA reads TGTGCCAGCAGCTTGGCGGCGGTAGCGAACACCGGGGAGCTGTTTTTT.

The chain recombines TRBV5-3 with TRBJ1-3, with D perhaps TRBD1 (6 bases). TRBV5-3 is labeled an ORF, and its function is uncertain. V shed 0 bases and J shed 3 bases, with 16 bases lying between them. This CDR3 contains 17 residues. The CDR3 DNA sequence: TGTGCCAGAAGCTTGGTTTCCCAGGGGAGGAGTGGAAACACCATATATTTT. Translated, it gives CARSLVSQGRSGNTIYF.

The gene calls are TRBV4-1 and TRBJ1-1; TRBD1 might be the D (5 bases). The germline V gene encodes CDR1 MGHRA and CDR2 YSYEKL. The CDR3 covers 14 residues. Trimming removed 1 base at V and 3 bases at J, with 9 bases between. As DNA, the CDR3 is TGCGCCAGCAGCCAAGCAGGGTGGGACACTGAAGCTTTCTTT. As protein: CASSQAGWDTEAFF.

The chain combines TRBV28 with TRBJ1-2, with D possibly being TRBD1 (6 bases). CDR1 and CDR2 from the germline V gene are MDHEN and SYDVKM. The ends were cut back, 6 bases at V and 5 bases at J, with 19 bases in the middle. The CDR3 has 15 amino acids. The CDR3 DNA reads TGTGCCAGCAGAGCTTTTGGGGGGGCCGGGTATGGCTACACCTTC. This gives the protein CASRAFGGAGYGYTF.

A single count supports this clone. The chain carries TRBV11-3 and TRBJ2-1; D unclear. The CDR3 is 14 amino acids. CDR1 SGHNT and CDR2 YENEEA come from the germline V gene. The ends were cut back, 5 bases at V and 2 bases at J, with 10 bases in the middle. CDR3 coding DNA: TGTGCCAGCAGCCCCACTGAGACCTACAATGAGCAGTTCTTC. This encodes CASSPTETYNEQFF.

The genes are TRBV6-5 and TRBJ2-1; 8 nucleotides line up with TRBD2. The CDR3 is 15 residues long. Germline V lookup: CDR1 MNHEY, CDR2 SVGAGI. The ends lost 4 bases at V and 6 bases at J; junction bases unmatched: 8. CDR3 protein: CASSSPGLGGNEQFF. For the CDR3, the DNA is TGTGCCAGCAGTTCCCCGGGACTAGGGGGCAATGAGCAGTTCTTC.

V usage is TRBV19 and J usage is TRBJ1-1; D remains ambiguous. Trimming took off 0 bases at V and 4 bases at J, with 6 bases between the two ends. The CDR3 consists of 13 residues. Looked up from germline, CDR1 is LNHDA and CDR2 is SQIVND (reference sequence). The CDR3 nucleotides read TGTGCCAGTAGTATAGAGGTGGGCACTGAAGCTTTCTTT. It codes for CASSIEVGTEAFF.